The clone carrying this T cell receptor beta chain was counted at least ten times. V was cut by 5 bases and J by 5 bases, with 9 bases left in between. Germline CDR1 and CDR2: SGHRS and YFSETQ. This CDR3 has 12 amino acids. These data come from a study of CD8 T cells in ankylosing spondylitis. TCRdb reprocessed the 5' RACE reads with MiXCR, giving one entry per CDR3 protein. The sample has under 55,000 distinct CDR3 sequences; approximately 7% are singletons. The receptor's source is a female donor with ankylosing spondylitis or in good health (not recorded which). What was sequenced was blood, either unsorted or a sorted T cell fraction (not recorded which). This sequence joins TRBV5-1 and TRBJ2-3, with no clear D. The CDR3 region is CASSSGQDTQYF. CDR3 sequence (DNA): TGCGCCAGCAGTTCTGGGCAAGATACGCAGTATTTT.